This is a list of T cell receptor beta chains from one sample in a study of molecular identifiers for immune sequencing clone quantification. In TCRdb, the PCR reads were re-called with MiXCR into one record per CDR3 protein. The table lists about 35,000 distinct CDR3 sequences, approximately 17% of them singletons. The sample taken for sequencing was naive CD8+ T cells from blood, with Jurkat cell RNA spiked in. The receptors originated from a human donor in good health. Some libraries in this study had Jurkat cell RNA spiked in. The CDR3 runs from the conserved cysteine through the conserved F or W. The D gene is left open where the match is weak. Size values are once, few and many counts, or a class for expanded clones, and some rows have none.

CDR3 DNA	CDR3 protein	D gene	CDR3 length	clone size	V gene	J gene
TGTGCCAGCACCCGGACGGAGACCCAGTACTTC	CASTRTETQYF	.	11	.	TRBV2	TRBJ2-5
TGCGCCAGCCTGGAGGGGGGGCGTAGTGTCACAGATACGCAGTATTTT	CASLEGGRSVTDTQYF	.	16	.	TRBV5-1	TRBJ2-3
TGTGCCACCAGCACCCCGCTGGGTACAGATACGCAGTATTTT	CATSTPLGTDTQYF	.	14	many	TRBV15	TRBJ2-3
TGTGCCACCGGTACGGGACAGGGTCCCTACGAGCAGTACTTC	CATGTGQGPYEQYF	TRBD1	14	many	TRBV15	TRBJ2-7
TGTGCCAGCAGTTTAAAACAGGGGTTAAATCAGCCCCAGCATTTT	CASSLKQGLNQPQHF	TRBD1	15	many	TRBV12-3/TRBV12-4	TRBJ1-5
TGTGCCAGCAGTCAGACAGGGAAAGGGACCAAAAACATTCAGTACTTC	CASSQTGKGTKNIQYF	TRBD1	16	many	TRBV6-6	TRBJ2-4
TGCAGCGTCGGGGAGGTCTCTTCCTACGAGCAGTACTTC	CSVGEVSSYEQYF	.	13	few	TRBV29-1	TRBJ2-7
TGTGCCAGCAGCTTGTGGATCGAGGGACTAGCGGGAACCCGTGAGCAGTTCTTC	CASSLWIEGLAGTREQFF	TRBD2	18	many	TRBV7-8	TRBJ2-1
TGTGCCAGCAGCCTACCCGGGGAGGCCAATCAGCCCCAGCATTTT	CASSLPGEANQPQHF	.	15	many	TRBV14	TRBJ1-5
TGTGCCAGCAGTTTAGAAGGGGGACGCTATGGCTACACCTTC	CASSLEGGRYGYTF	.	14	many	TRBV28	TRBJ1-2
TGCAGCGTTGAAGATCGGAACGAGCAGTACTTC	CSVEDRNEQYF	.	11	many	TRBV29-1	TRBJ2-7
TGTGCCAGCAGTTACTCGGGGACAAGACAAGAGACCCAGTACTTC	CASSYSGTRQETQYF	.	15	many	TRBV6-5	TRBJ2-5